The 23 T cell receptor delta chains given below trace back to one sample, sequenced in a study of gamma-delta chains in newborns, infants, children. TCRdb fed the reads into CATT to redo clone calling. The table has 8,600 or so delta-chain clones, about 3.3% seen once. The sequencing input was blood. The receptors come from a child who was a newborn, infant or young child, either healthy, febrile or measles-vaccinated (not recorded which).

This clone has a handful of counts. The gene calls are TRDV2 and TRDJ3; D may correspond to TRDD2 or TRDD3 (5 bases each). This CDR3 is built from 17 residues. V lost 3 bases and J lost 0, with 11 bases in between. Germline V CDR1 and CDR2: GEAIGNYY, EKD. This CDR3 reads CACDGIPYSWDTRQMFF. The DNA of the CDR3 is TGTGCCTGTGACGGGATTCCTTACTCCTGGGACACCCGACAGATGTTTTTC.

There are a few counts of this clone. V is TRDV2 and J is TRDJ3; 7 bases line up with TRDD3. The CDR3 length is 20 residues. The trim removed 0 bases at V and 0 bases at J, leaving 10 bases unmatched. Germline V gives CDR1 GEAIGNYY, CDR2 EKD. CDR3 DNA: TGTGCCTGTGACACCGTAATTACTGGGGAGCACTCCTGGGACACCCGACAGATGTTTTTC. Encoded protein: CACDTVITGEHSWDTRQMFF.

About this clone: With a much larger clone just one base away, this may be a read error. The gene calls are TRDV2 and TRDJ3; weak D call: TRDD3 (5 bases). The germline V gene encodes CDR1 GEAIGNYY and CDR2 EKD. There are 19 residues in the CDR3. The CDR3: CACDTATGPRSWDIRQMFF. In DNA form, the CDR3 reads TGTGCCTGTGACACCGCTACTGGTCCTCGCTCCTGGGACATCCGACAGATGTTTTTC.

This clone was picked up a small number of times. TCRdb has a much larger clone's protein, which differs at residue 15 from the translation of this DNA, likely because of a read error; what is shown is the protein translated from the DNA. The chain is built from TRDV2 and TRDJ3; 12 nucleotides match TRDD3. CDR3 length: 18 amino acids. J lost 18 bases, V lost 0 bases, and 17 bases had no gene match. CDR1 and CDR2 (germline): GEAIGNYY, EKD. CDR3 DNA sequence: TGTGCCTGTGACACCGTACTGGGGGATACCTGGGACACCCGGCTGATGTTTTTC. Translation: CACDTVLGDTWDTRLMFF.

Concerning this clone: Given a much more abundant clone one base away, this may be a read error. The CDR3 protein is CACGLLGDTTDKLIF. In DNA form, the CDR3 reads TGTGCCTGTGGCCTACTGGGGGATACCACCGATAAACTCATCTTT. The chain has TRDV2 and TRDJ1; 12 bases are a match to TRDD3. CDR1 is GEAIGNYY and CDR2 is EKD in the germline V gene. The J segment lost 1 base and the V segment lost 5 bases, leaving 4 bases of the junction unmatched. The CDR3 has 15 residues.

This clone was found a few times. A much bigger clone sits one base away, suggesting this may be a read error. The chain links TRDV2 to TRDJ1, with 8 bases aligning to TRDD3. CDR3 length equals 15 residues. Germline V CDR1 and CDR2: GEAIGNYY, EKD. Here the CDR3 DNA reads TGTGCCTGTGACCTACTGGGGGTCAACACCGATAAACCCATCTTT. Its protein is CACDLLGVNTDKPIF.

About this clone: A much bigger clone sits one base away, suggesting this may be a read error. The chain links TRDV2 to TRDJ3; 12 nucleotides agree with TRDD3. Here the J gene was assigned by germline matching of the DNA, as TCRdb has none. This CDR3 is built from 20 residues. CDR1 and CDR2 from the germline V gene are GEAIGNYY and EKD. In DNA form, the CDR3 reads TGTGCCTGTGACACCGGGGGACTGGGGGATACAACCTGGGACGCCCGACAGATGTTTTTC. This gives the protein CACDTGGLGDTTWDARQMFF.

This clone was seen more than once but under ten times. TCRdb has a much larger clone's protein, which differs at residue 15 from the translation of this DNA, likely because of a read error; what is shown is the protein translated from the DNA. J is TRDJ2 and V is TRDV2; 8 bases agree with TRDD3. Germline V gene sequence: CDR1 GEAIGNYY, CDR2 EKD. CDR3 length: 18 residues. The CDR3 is CACDPVRWGTPLTARLFF. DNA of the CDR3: TGTGCCTGTGACCCGGTTCGCTGGGGGACCCCTTTGACAGCACGACTCTTCTTT.

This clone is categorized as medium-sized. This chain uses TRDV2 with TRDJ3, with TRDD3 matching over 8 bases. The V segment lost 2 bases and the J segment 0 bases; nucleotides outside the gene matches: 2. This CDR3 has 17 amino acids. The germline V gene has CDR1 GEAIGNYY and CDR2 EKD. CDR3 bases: TGTGCCTGTGACAGGCTGGGGGACTCCTGGGACACCCGACAGATGTTTTTC. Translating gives CACDRLGDSWDTRQMFF.

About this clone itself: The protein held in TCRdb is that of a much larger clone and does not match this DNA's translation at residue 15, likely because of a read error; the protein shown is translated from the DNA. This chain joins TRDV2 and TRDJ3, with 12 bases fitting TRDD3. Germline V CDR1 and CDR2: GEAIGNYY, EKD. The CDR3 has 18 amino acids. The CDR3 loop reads CACDSTGGYSWDTRRMFF. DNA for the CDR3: TGTGCCTGTGACAGTACTGGGGGATACTCCTGGGACACCCGACGGATGTTTTTC.

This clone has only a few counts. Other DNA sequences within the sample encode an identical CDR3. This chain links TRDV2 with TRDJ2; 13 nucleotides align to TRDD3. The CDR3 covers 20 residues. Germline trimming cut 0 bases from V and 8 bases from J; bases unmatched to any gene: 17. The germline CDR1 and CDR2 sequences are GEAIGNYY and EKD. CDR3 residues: CACDTITGGYGKNKGAQLFF. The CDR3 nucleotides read TGTGCCTGTGACACCATTACTGGGGGATACGGCAAAAACAAGGGCGCACAACTCTTCTTT.

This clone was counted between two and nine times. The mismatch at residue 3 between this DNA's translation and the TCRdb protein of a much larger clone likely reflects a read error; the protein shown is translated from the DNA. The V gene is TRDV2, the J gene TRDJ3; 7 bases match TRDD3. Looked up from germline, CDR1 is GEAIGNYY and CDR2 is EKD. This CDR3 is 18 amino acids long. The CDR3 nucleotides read TGTGCCAGTGACACTGGGGACTTCAGCTCCTGGGACACCCGACAGATGTTTTTC. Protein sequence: CASDTGDFSSWDTRQMFF.

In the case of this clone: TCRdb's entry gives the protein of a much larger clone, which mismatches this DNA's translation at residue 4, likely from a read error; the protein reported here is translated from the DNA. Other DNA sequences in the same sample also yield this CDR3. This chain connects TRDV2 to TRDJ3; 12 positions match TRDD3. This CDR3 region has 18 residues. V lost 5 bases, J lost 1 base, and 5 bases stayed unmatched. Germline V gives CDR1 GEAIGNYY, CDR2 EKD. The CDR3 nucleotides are TGTGCCTGTGGCACTGGGGGATACTCATCCTGGGACACCCGACAGATGTTTTTC. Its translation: CACGTGGYSSWDTRQMFF.

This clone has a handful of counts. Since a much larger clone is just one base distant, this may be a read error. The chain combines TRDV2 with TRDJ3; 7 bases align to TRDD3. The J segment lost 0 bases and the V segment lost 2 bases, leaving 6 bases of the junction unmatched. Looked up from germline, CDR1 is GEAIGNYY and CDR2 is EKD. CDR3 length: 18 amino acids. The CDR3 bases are TGTGCCTGTGACATAGCTGGGGGGAGCTCCTGGGACACCCGACAGATGTTTTTC. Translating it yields CACDIAGGSSWDTRQMFF.

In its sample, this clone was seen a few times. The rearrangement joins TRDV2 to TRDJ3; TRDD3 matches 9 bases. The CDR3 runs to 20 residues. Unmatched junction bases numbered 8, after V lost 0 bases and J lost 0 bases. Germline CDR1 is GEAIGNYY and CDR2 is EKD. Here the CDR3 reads CACDTHWGTGSSWDTRQMFF. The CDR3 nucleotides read TGTGCCTGTGACACCCACTGGGGGACGGGGAGCTCCTGGGACACCCGACAGATGTTTTTC.

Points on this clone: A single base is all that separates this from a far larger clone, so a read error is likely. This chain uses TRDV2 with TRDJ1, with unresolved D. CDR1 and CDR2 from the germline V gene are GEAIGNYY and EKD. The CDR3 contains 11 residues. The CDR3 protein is CACDYTDKLTF. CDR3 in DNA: TGTGCCTGTGACTACACCGATAAACTCACCTTT.

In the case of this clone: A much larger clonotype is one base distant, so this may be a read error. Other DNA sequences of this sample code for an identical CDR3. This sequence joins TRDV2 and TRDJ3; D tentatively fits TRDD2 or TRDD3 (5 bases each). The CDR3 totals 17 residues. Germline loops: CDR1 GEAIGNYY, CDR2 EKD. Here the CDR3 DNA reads TGTGCCTGTGATCCTTCTACTGATTCCTGGGACACCCGTCAGATGTTTTTC. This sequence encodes CACDPSTDSWDTRQMFF.

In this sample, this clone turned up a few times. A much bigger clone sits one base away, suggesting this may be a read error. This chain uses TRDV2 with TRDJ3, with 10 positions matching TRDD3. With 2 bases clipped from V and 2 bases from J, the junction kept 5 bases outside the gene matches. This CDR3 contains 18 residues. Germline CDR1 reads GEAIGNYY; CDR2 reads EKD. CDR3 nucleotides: TGTGCCTGTGACAACTGGGGGATCGGCACCTGGGACACCCGACAGATGTTTTTC. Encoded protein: CACDNWGIGTWDTRQMFF.

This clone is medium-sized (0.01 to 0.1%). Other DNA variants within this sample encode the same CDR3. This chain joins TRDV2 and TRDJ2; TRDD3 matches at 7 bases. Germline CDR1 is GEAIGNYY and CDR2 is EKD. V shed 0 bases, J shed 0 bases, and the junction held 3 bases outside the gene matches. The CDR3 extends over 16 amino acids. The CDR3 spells CACDTVGDTLTAQLFF. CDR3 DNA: TGTGCCTGTGACACCGTAGGGGATACTTTGACAGCACAACTCTTCTTT.

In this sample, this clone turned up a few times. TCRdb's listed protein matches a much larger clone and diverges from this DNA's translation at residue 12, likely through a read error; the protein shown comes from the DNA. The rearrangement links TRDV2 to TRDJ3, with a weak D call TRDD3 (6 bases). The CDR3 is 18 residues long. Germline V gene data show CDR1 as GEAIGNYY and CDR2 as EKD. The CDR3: CACDAVLSSSWGTRQMFF. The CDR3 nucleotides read TGTGCCTGTGACGCCGTACTAAGCAGCTCCTGGGGCACCCGACAGATGTTTTTC.

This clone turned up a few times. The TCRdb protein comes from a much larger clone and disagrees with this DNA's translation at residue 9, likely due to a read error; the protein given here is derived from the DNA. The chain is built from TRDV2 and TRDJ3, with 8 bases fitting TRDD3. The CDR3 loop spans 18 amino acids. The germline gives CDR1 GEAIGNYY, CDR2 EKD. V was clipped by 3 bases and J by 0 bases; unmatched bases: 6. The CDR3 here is CACDVLGAGSWDTRQMFF. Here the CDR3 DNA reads TGTGCCTGTGACGTACTGGGGGCGGGCTCCTGGGACACCCGACAGATGTTTTTC.

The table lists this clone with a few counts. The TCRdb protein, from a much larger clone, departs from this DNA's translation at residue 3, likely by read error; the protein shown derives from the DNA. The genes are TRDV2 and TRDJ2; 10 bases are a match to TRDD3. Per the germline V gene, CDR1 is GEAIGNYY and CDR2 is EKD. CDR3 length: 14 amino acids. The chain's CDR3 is CARDILGDTAQLFF. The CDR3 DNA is TGTGCCCGTGACATACTGGGGGATACAGCACAACTCTTCTTT.

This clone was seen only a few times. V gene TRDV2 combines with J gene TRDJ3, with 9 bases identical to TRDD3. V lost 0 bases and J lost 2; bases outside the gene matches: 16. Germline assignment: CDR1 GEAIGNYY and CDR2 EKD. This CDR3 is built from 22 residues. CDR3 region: CACDTGEYWGSRGPWDTRQMFF. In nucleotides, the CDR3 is TGTGCCTGTGACACCGGGGAGTACTGGGGGAGTCGAGGGCCCTGGGACACCCGACAGATGTTTTTC.